The clone carrying this T cell receptor beta chain was recorded once. This sample was taken from a study of blood T cell repertoires in COVID-19. Overall study context: T cells, B-cell-depleted T cells, or PBMCs provided the cDNA or gDNA that served as material.

TCRdb keeps only in-frame clones here, not all; method: immunoSEQ multiplex PCR. Of around 150,000 clones in the sample, just over 90% were seen once. The CDR3 runs 14 residues. Between the trimmed V and J ends, which lost 3 bases and 0 bases, there was a span of 8 bases. From germline, CDR1 is KGHSH and CDR2 LQKENI. The chain has TRBV18 and TRBJ1-1; no clear D gene. This TCR derives from a woman aged 55-75 years with COVID-19, enrolled during active disease. Sequencing was carried out using peripheral blood. Here the CDR3 DNA reads TGTGCCAGCTCACCCACAGTCATGAACACTGAAGCTTTCTTT. Protein: CASSPTVMNTEAFF.